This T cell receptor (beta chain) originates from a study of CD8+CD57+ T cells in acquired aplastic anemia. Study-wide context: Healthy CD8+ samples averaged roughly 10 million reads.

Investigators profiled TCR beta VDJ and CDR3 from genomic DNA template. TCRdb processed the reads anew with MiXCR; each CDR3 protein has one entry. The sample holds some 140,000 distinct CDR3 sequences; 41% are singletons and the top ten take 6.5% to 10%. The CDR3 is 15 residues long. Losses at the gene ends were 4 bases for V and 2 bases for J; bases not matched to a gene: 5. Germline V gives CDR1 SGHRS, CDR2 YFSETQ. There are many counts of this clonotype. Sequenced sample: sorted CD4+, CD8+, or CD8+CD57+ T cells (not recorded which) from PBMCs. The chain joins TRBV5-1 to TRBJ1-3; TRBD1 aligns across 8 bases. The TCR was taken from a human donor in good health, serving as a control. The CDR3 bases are TGCGCCAGCAGCCCAAAGACAGGGGCTGGAAACACCATATATTTT. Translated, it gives CASSPKTGAGNTIYF.